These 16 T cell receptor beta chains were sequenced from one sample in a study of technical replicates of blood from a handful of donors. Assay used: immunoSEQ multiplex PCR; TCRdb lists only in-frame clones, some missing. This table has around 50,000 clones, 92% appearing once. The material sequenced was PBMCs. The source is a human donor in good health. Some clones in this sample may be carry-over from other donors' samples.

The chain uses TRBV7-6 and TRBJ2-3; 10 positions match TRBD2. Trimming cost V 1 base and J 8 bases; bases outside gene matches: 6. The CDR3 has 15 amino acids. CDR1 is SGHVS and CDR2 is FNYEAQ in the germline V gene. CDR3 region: CASSLELAGAGTQYF. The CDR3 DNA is TGTGCCAGCAGCTTAGAGCTAGCGGGAGCGGGTACGCAGTATTTT.

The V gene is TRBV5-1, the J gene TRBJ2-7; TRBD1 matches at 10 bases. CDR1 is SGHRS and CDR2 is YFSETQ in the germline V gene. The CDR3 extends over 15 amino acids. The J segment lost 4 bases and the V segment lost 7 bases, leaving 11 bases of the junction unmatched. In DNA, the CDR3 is TGCGCCAGCTGCCCAAACCGGGACAGGGGTTACGAGCAGTACTTC. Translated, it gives CASCPNRDRGYEQYF. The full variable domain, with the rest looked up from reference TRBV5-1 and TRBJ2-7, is KAGVTQTPRYLIKTRGQQVTLSCSPISGHRSVSWYQQTPGQGLQFLFEYFSETQRNKGNFPGRFSGRQFSNSRSEMNVSTLELGDSALYLCASCPNRDRGYEQYFGPGTRLTVT.

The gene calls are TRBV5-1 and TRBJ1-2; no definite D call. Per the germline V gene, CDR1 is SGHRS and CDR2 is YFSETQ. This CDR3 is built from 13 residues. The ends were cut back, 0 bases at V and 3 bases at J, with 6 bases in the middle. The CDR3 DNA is TGCGCCAGCAGCTTGGTGAGCGACTATGGCTACACCTTC. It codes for CASSLVSDYGYTF.

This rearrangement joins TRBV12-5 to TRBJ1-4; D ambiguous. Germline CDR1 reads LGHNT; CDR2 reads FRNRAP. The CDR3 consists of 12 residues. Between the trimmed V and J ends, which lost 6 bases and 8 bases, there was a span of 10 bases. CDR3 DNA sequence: TGTGCTAGTGGCTTAGTTTCGGAAAAACTGTTTTTT. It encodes CASGLVSEKLFF.

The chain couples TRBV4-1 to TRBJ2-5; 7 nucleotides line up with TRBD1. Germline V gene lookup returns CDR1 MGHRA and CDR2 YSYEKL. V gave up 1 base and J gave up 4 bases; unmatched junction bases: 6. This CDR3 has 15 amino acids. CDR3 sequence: CASSQGFGDRETQYF. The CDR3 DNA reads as TGCGCCAGCAGCCAAGGCTTTGGGGACAGAGAGACCCAGTACTTC.

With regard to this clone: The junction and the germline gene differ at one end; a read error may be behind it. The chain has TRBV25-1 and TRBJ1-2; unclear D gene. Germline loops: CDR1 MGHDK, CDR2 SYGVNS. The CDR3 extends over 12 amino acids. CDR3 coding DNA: TGTGCCAGCAGTGAATCCGGGATACCGGGCCTCTTC. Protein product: CASSESGIPGLF.

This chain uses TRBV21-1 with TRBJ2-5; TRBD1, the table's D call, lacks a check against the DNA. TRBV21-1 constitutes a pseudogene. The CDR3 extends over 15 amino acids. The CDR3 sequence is CASSILGGDQETQYF. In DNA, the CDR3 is TGTGCCAGCAGCATCCTTGGGGGCGACCAAGAGACCCAGTACTTC.

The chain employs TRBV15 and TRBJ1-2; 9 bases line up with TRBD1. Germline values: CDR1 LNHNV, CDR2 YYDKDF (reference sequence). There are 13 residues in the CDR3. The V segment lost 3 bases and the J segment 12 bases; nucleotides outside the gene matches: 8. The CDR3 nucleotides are TGTGCCACCAGCAGGCAAGACAGGGGGTTCAACACCTTC. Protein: CATSRQDRGFNTF.

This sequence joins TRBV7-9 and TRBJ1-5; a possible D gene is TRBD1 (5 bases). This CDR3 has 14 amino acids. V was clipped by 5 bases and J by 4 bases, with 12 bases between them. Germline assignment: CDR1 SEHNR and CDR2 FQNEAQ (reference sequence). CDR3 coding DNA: TGTGCCAGCAGCCGTGGGGGAGGAAATCAGCCCCAGCATTTT. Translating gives CASSRGGGNQPQHF.

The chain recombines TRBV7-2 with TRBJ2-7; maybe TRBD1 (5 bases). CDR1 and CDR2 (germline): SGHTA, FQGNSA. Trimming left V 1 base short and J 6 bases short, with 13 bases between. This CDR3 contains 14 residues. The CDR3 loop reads CASSLVGQGSEQYF. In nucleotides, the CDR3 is TGTGCCAGCAGCTTAGTAGGGCAGGGCAGCGAGCAGTACTTC. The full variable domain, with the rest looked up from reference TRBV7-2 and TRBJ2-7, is GAGVSQSPSNKVTEKGKDVELRCDPISGHTALYWYRQSLGQGLEFLIYFQGNSAPDKSGLPSDRFSAERTGGSVSTLTIQRTQQEDSAVYLCASSLVGQGSEQYFGPGTRLTVT.

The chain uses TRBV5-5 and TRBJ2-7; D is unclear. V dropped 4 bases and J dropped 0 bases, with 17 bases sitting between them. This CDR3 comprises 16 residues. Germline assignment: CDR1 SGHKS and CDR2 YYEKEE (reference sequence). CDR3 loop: CASSTALPGISYEQYF. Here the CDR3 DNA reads TGTGCCAGCAGCACCGCCCTGCCAGGCATCTCCTACGAGCAGTACTTC. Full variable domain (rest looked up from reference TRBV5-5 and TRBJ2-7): DAGVTQSPTHLIKTRGQQVTLRCSPISGHKSVSWYQQVLGQGPQFIFQYYEKEERGRGNFPDRFSARQFPNYSSELNVNALLLGDSALYLCASSTALPGISYEQYFGPGTRLTVT.

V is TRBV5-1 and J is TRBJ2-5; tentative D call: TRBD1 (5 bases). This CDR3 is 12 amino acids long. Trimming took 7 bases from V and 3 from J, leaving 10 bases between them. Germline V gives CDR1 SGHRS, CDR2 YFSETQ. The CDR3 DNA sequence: TGCGCCAGCGGTTTGACAGAAGAGACCCAGTACTTC. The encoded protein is CASGLTEETQYF.

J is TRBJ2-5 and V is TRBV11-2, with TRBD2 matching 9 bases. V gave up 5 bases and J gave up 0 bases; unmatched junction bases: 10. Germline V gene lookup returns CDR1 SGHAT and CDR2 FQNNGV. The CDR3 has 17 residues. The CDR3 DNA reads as TGTGCCAGCAGCCCGGTTGGGCGGGGGGGGTACCAAGAGACCCAGTACTTC. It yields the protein CASSPVGRGGYQETQYF.

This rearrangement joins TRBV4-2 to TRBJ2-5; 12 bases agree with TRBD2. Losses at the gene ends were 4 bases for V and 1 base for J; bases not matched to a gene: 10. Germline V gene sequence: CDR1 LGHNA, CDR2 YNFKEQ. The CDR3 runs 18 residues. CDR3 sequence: CASSLRTSGETLQETQYF. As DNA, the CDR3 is TGTGCCAGCAGCCTTCGGACTAGCGGGGAGACTCTCCAAGAGACCCAGTACTTC.

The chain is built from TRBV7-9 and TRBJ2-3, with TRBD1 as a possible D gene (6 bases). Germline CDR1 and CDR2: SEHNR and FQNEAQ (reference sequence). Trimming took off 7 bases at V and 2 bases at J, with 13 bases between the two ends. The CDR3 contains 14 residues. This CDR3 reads CASTADSSTDTQYF. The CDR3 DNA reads TGTGCCAGCACCGCGGACAGCTCCACAGATACGCAGTATTTT.

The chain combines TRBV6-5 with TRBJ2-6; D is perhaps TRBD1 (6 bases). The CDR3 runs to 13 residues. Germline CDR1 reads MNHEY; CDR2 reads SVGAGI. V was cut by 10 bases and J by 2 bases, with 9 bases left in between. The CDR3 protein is CATHRAGANVLTF. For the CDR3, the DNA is TGTGCCACACACAGGGCTGGGGCCAACGTCCTGACTTTC.